This T cell receptor beta chain was recovered during a study of CD8 T cells in Susac syndrome. In germline, CDR1 is DFQATT, CDR2 SNEGSKA (reference sequence). The CDR3 sequence is 11 residues long. Between the trimmed V and J ends, which lost 1 base and 6 bases, there was a span of 6 bases. The multiple sclerosis control group consisted of treatment-naive patients whose relapsing-remitting disease, which was either stable or active, fulfilled revised McDonald criteria. Negative magnetic isolation gave CD8+ and CD4+ cells; FACS enriched CD8+ TEMRA. Random hexamers were used to reverse transcribe roughly 0.45 to 1 ug of RNA. It was immunoSEQ multiplex PCR that amplified TCR beta CDR3 across 54 Vbeta and 13 Jbeta. TCRdb re-analysed the immunoSEQ multiplex PCR reads in MiXCR, keeping a single row per CDR3 protein. The data hold about 210,000 distinct CDR3 sequences, with approximately 95% observed a single time.

This sequence joins TRBV20-1 and TRBJ1-2; D call uncertain. The sequencing sample was made of CD4+ T cells from PBMCs. The origin of this receptor is a human donor with multiple sclerosis. The CDR3 bases are TGCAGTGCTAGAGGGCAAAATGGCTACACCTTC. Its translation: CSARGQNGYTF.